A selection of T cell receptor beta chains follows, all from one sample in a study of spatial heterogeneity in lung cancer. TCRdb recomputed calls from the 5' RACE reads with MiXCR, one row per CDR3 protein. The sample shows around 9,700 distinct CDR3 sequences, approximately 25% of them seen only once. The sequencing used PBMCs, collected at surgery. All receptors come from a female donor with early-stage non-small cell lung cancer. Each CDR3 is given with its conserved first and last residue. The D gene is left open where the match is weak. Size tells how often a clone was seen (once, few, many) or the class of an expanded clone, and some rows leave it out.

.	TRBV5-5	many	TRBJ2-7	TGTGCCAGCAGCTTGGGTCGGACAATCGCTTACGAGCAGTACTTC	CASSLGRTIAYEQYF
TRBD1	TRBV12-3/TRBV12-4	medium-sized	TRBJ2-2	TGTGCCAGCAGTTTAGGAGACCGGGACAGGGTATGGGGGGAGCTGTTTTTT	CASSLGDRDRVWGELFF
TRBD2	TRBV6-2/TRBV6-3	.	TRBJ2-7	TGTGCCACCGGGTGGGCTAGCGGCTCCTACGAGCAGTACTTC	CATGWASGSYEQYF
.	TRBV28	.	TRBJ2-3	TGTGCCAGCAGCTGGGGGTGGGATACGCAGTATTTT	CASSWGWDTQYF
TRBD1	TRBV29-1	.	TRBJ1-5	TGCAGCGTTGGGGAGACAGGGGGTCAGCCCCAGCATTTT	CSVGETGGQPQHF
.	TRBV6-6	many	TRBJ1-3	TGTGCCAGCAGTTATCAGGCGGGGAACACCATATATTTT	CASSYQAGNTIYF
TRBD2	TRBV20-1	medium-sized	TRBJ2-1	TGCAGTTCCCCTCTGCGGGAGGGCTACAATGAGCAGTTCTTC	CSSPLREGYNEQFF
.	TRBV6-5	.	TRBJ2-1	TGTGCCAGCAGCCTCGTTGGGGAAAATGAGCAGTTCTTC	CASSLVGENEQFF
TRBD2	TRBV2	few	TRBJ2-1	TGTGCCAGCAACCGCGGGAGGGCCAATGAGCAGTTCTTC	CASNRGRANEQFF
TRBD2	TRBV6-6	medium-sized	TRBJ2-3	TGTGCCAGCAGTTATAGCGGGAGGACAGATACGCAGTATTTT	CASSYSGRTDTQYF
TRBD2	TRBV7-9	many	TRBJ2-5	TGTGCCAGCAGCTTAGATCTAGCGGGAGGCAAGACCCAGTACTTC	CASSLDLAGGKTQYF